The 21 T cell receptor beta chains in this list originate from one sample, sequenced in a study of shared clonotypes between healthy human individuals. Terminally differentiated effector memory CD45RA+ cells were excluded by CCR7 positive selection of CD45RO-negative cells. The assay was immunoSEQ multiplex PCR, and TCRdb's table has in-frame clones only and misses some. This sample yields roughly 2 million clones, of which approximately 94% are seen a single time; about 1.1% belongs to the top ten. The sequenced sample consisted of naive CD8+ T cells sorted from blood. These receptors originate from a young man in good health.

J is TRBJ2-3 and V is TRBV7-9; D is undetermined. V shed 3 bases and J shed 2 bases, with 12 bases lying between them. Germline CDR1 is SEHNR and CDR2 is FQNEAQ (reference sequence). The CDR3 extends over 15 amino acids. DNA of the CDR3: TGTGCCAGCAGCTTTGGGCCGTCACCCACAGATACGCAGTATTTT. Translated, it gives CASSFGPSPTDTQYF.

In regard to this clone: The same CDR3 can be traced to other DNA sequences in this sample. The rearrangement uses TRBV7-9 and TRBJ2-7; D is unresolved. This CDR3 spans 12 amino acids. Germline loops: CDR1 SEHNR, CDR2 FQNEAQ (reference sequence). The V end was cut by 5 bases, the J end by 1 base, with 6 bases between. The CDR3 DNA is TGTGCCAGCAGCAAAACTTCCTACGAGCAGTACTTC. Its translation: CASSKTSYEQYF.

Turning to this clone: The sample carries other DNA sequences with the same CDR3. This sequence joins TRBV6-5 and TRBJ2-7; 9 bases map to TRBD1. The CDR3 is made up of 13 amino acids. V lost 6 bases and J lost 3; bases outside the gene matches: 3. CDR1 and CDR2 from the germline V gene are MNHEY and SVGAGI. The CDR3 loop is CASRAGQGYEQYF. The CDR3 DNA is TGTGCCAGCAGGGCGGGACAGGGCTACGAGCAGTACTTC.

For this clone: Additional DNA sequences in this sample encode the identical CDR3. V usage is TRBV6-5 and J usage is TRBJ2-7; 7 bases agree with TRBD1. The junction had 3 bases not matched to a gene; V was cut back by 5 bases and J by 2 bases. The CDR3 runs 13 residues. Per germline, CDR1 MNHEY and CDR2 SVGAGI. As DNA, the CDR3 is TGTGCCAGCAGTCCGACAGGGCCCTACGAGCAGTACTTC. It translates to CASSPTGPYEQYF.

This clone was counted once. This chain links TRBV6-5 with TRBJ2-7, with D perhaps assigned TRBD1 or TRBD2 (5 bases each). This CDR3 is built from 14 residues. From germline, CDR1 is MNHEY and CDR2 SVGAGI. Trimming pared 8 bases from V and 0 bases from J, leaving 14 bases between. CDR3 sequence: CASGTPGTSYEQYF. CDR3 nucleotide sequence: TGTGCCAGCGGTACCCCCGGGACCTCCTACGAGCAGTACTTC.

Turning to this clone: The same CDR3 also results from other DNA sequences found in this sample. CDR3 bases: TGTGCCAGCAGTTTAGGTTCCGACACTGAAGCTTTCTTT. It specifies CASSLGSDTEAFF. The gene calls are TRBV27 and TRBJ1-1; D not certain. V gave up 2 bases and J gave up 3 bases, with 7 bases separating them. From germline, CDR1 is MNHEY and CDR2 SMNVEV (reference sequence). There are 13 residues in the CDR3.

V gene TRBV10-3 combines with J gene TRBJ2-1; 8 nucleotides line up with TRBD1. Germline V gene lookup returns CDR1 ENHRY and CDR2 SYGVKD. This CDR3 has 15 amino acids. Trimming removed 4 bases from V and 4 bases from J; junction bases left unmatched: 6. CDR3 in amino acids: CAISGSGQGYNEQFF. The CDR3 DNA is TGTGCCATCAGTGGGTCAGGACAGGGTTACAATGAGCAGTTCTTC.

About this clone: Other DNA sequences in the sample encode the same CDR3. V is TRBV28 and J is TRBJ2-1, with TRBD2 matching 14 bases. V lost 3 bases, J lost 7 bases, and 2 bases stayed unmatched. The V gene's germline CDR1 is MDHEN and CDR2 SYDVKM. CDR3 length: 15 residues. This CDR3 reads CASSLTSGGDNEQFF. The CDR3 bases are TGTGCCAGCAGTTTGACTAGCGGGGGGGATAATGAGCAGTTCTTC.

This chain joins TRBV10-3 and TRBJ1-5; D is unclear. Looked up from germline, CDR1 is ENHRY and CDR2 is SYGVKD. V was pared by 4 bases and J by 1 base, with 8 bases between. The CDR3 extends over 14 amino acids. In nucleotides, the CDR3 is TGTGCCATCAGTGCACCGGGGAGCAATCAGCCCCAGCATTTT. Protein: CAISAPGSNQPQHF.

The V and J genes are TRBV27 and TRBJ2-1; D ambiguous. V dropped 2 bases and J dropped 5 bases, with 13 bases sitting between them. CDR3 length: 15 amino acids. From germline, CDR1 is MNHEY and CDR2 SMNVEV (reference sequence). CDR3 region: CASSLNGPFDNEQFF. CDR3 nucleotides: TGTGCCAGCAGTTTAAATGGGCCTTTTGACAATGAGCAGTTCTTC.

J is TRBJ2-5 and V is TRBV2, with D perhaps TRBD2 (6 bases). CDR3 size: 12 residues. Germline loops: CDR1 SNHLY, CDR2 FYNNEI. Deletions cut 7 bases from V and 4 bases from J, with 10 bases between. As DNA, the CDR3 is TGTGCCAGCACGGGAGACGGAGAGACCCAGTACTTC. Translated, it gives CASTGDGETQYF.

The rearrangement joins TRBV5-6 to TRBJ2-7; D is possibly TRBD1 (6 bases). In germline, CDR1 is SGHDT, CDR2 YYEEEE. The CDR3 sequence is 15 residues long. Trimming stripped 4 bases from V and 3 bases from J, with 17 bases between. In nucleotides, the CDR3 is TGTGCCAGCAGCCGTAATGAAGGGGGTCTCTACGAGCAGTACTTC. It translates to CASSRNEGGLYEQYF.

The chain employs TRBV4-1 and TRBJ2-5; D call uncertain. Trimming cost V 1 base and J 2 bases, with 11 bases left between them. CDR1 and CDR2 from the germline V gene are MGHRA and YSYEKL. The length of the CDR3 is 15 residues. As DNA, the CDR3 is TGCGCCAGCAGCCAAGTCTTGGCTAGTCAAGAGACCCAGTACTTC. This codes for CASSQVLASQETQYF.

The V call is TRBV7-8, the J call TRBJ2-7, with TRBD2 identical over 8 bases. This CDR3 has 17 residues. Trimming took 1 base from V and 3 from J; bases not matched to a gene: 11. Germline assignment: CDR1 SGHVS and CDR2 FQNEAQ. The CDR3 reads CASSLDLGREGGYEQYF. The DNA of the CDR3 is TGTGCCAGCAGCTTAGACCTGGGTCGGGAGGGCGGCTACGAGCAGTACTTC.

The V and J genes are TRBV9 and TRBJ2-6, with D hard to call. The germline V and J ends were trimmed by 3 bases and 5 bases, with 9 bases remaining between them. CDR1 and CDR2 from the germline V gene are SGDLS and YYNGEE. This CDR3 is built from 14 residues. Here the CDR3 DNA reads TGTGCCAGCAGCGGCCCCTTTCGGGCCAACGTCCTGACTTTC. Its protein product is CASSGPFRANVLTF.

A single count supports this clone. The genes are TRBV2 and TRBJ2-3, with D possibly called TRBD1 or TRBD2 (5 bases each). This CDR3 comprises 13 residues. The germline V gene encodes CDR1 SNHLY and CDR2 FYNNEI. The CDR3 nucleotides are TGTGCAAGCGGCAGGGTGGGCCCAGATACGCAGTATTTT. Its translation: CASGRVGPDTQYF. Drawing the rest from reference TRBV2 and TRBJ2-3, the complete variable domain is EPEVTQTPSHQVTQMGQEVILRCVPISNHLYFYWYRQILGQKVEFLVSFYNNEISEKSEIFDDQFSVERPDGSNFTLKIRSTKLEDSAMYFCASGRVGPDTQYFGPGTRLTVL.

This clone appeared a single time. V usage is TRBV5-6 and J usage is TRBJ2-1, with 9 bases aligning to TRBD1. This CDR3 is built from 18 residues. V shed 2 bases, J shed 3 bases, and the junction held 12 bases outside the gene matches. Germline assignment: CDR1 SGHDT and CDR2 YYEEEE. In DNA, the CDR3 is TGTGCCAGCAGCTTCGAAATCCTACAGGGGGCCAACTACAATGAGCAGTTCTTC. Its protein product is CASSFEILQGANYNEQFF.

As regards this clone: Additional DNA sequences in this sample encode the identical CDR3. The chain has TRBV7-9 and TRBJ1-1; D is unresolved. The V gene lost 1 base and the J gene lost 3 bases, with 6 bases spanning the gap. CDR1 is SEHNR and CDR2 is FQNEAQ in the germline V gene (reference sequence). The CDR3 is 13 amino acids. The CDR3: CASSLVGDTEAFF. CDR3 nucleotides: TGTGCCAGCAGCTTAGTTGGGGACACTGAAGCTTTCTTT.

This clone was recorded only once. The J gene is TRBJ2-7, the V gene TRBV7-2; maybe TRBD1 (6 bases). V lost 5 bases, J lost 0 bases, and 11 bases lay in between. CDR1 is SGHTA, CDR2 FQGNSA, per germline. The CDR3 has 14 amino acids. The CDR3 DNA reads as TGTGCCAGCAGCCCGGACAGTTCCTCCTACGAGCAGTACTTC. Its translation: CASSPDSSSYEQYF.

The chain is built from TRBV6-6 and TRBJ2-7, with no clear D. Germline V gene data show CDR1 as MNHNY and CDR2 as SVGAGI (reference sequence). The length of the CDR3 is 14 residues. Trimming removed 2 bases from V and 2 bases from J, with 10 bases in between. The CDR3 nucleotides read TGTGCCAGCAGTTACGGGTCAGCGACCTACGAGCAGTACTTC. Protein sequence: CASSYGSATYEQYF.

V and J are TRBV10-1 and TRBJ1-6; possibly TRBD1 for D (5 bases). Trimming took off 2 bases at V and 10 bases at J, with 9 bases between the two ends. This CDR3 has 13 amino acids. The germline V gene encodes CDR1 WNHNN and CDR2 SYGVQD (reference sequence). The CDR3 protein is CASSETGGSPLHF. The CDR3 DNA follows: TGCGCCAGCAGTGAGACAGGCGGCTCACCCCTCCACTTT.